The rows below give T cell receptor beta chains drawn from one sample of a study of cytomegalovirus exposure and HLA in healthy donors. Libraries were prepared by immunoSEQ multiplex PCR; TCRdb keeps only in-frame clonotypes and omits some of them. The sample holds tens of thousands of clones, approximately 72% seen once. The source material was PBMCs. The receptors stem from a woman aged 25 to 39 in good health and CMV-seronegative. Each CDR3 is given with its conserved first and last residue. The D gene is left open where the match is weak. Only some rows state a clone size, as once, few, many or a class for expanded clones.

j_call clone_size v_call d_call cdr3_aa cdr3_nt
TRBJ1-2 . TRBV6-1 . CASTGGYGYTF TGTGCCAGCACGGGGGGCTATGGCTACACCTTC
TRBJ2-3 . TRBV30 TRBD2 CAWSPSGGTDTQYF TGTGCCTGGAGTCCCAGCGGGGGCACAGATACGCAGTATTTT
TRBJ1-6 . TRBV9 TRBD1 CASSVERGLPSSYNSPLHF TGTGCCAGCAGCGTAGAGAGGGGGCTCCCAAGCTCCTATAATTCACCCCTCCACTTT
TRBJ1-1 few TRBV7-8 . CASSLGGGYTEAFF TGTGCCAGCAGCTTAGGCGGTGGATACACTGAAGCTTTCTTT
TRBJ2-1 . TRBV30 TRBD2 CAWRTGTSGRGGLYNEQFF TGTGCCTGGAGAACCGGGACTAGCGGGAGAGGTGGACTTTACAATGAGCAGTTCTTC
TRBJ1-5 . TRBV9 TRBD1 CASRTGQPLNQPQHF TGTGCCAGCAGGACAGGGCAGCCTCTCAATCAGCCCCAGCATTTT
TRBJ1-2 . TRBV18 TRBD1 CASSPFGTEYYGYTF TGTGCCAGCTCACCATTCGGGACAGAGTACTATGGCTACACCTTC
TRBJ2-5 . TRBV6-1 . CASSEQGETQYF TGTGCCAGCAGTGAGCAGGGCGAGACCCAGTACTTC
TRBJ2-1 once TRBV6-8 TRBD2 CASPGTSPPYNEQFF TGTGCCAGCCCCGGGACTAGTCCACCCTACAATGAGCAGTTCTTC
TRBJ2-3 . TRBV30 TRBD2 CAWSAQLASNTDTQYF TGTGCCTGGAGTGCCCAACTAGCGTCGAACACAGATACGCAGTATTTT
TRBJ2-1 . TRBV30 TRBD2 CACSGTSQGNEQFF TGTGCCTGCTCCGGGACTAGCCAGGGAAATGAGCAGTTCTTC
TRBJ1-5 few TRBV16 . CASSQSDSDNQPQHF TGTGCCAGCAGCCAATCGGACAGCGACAATCAGCCCCAGCATTTT
TRBJ1-5 . TRBV7-6 . CAVGGGDQPQHF TGTGCCGTGGGGGGAGGAGATCAGCCCCAGCATTTT
TRBJ2-1 . TRBV5-4 . CASSPVGGDEQFF TGTGCCAGCAGCCCCGTAGGGGGGGATGAGCAGTTCTTC
TRBJ2-5 . TRBV5-4 TRBD1 CASSTGQGAGETQYF TGTGCCAGCAGCACTGGACAGGGGGCTGGCGAGACCCAGTACTTC
TRBJ2-4 . TRBV2 . CASSEYTDLKQYF TGTGCCAGCAGTGAATATACGGACTTGAAGCAGTACTTC
TRBJ2-7 . TRBV28 . CASWGGPPHSYEQYF TGTGCCAGCTGGGGGGGGCCGCCCCACTCCTACGAGCAGTACTTC
TRBJ1-1 once TRBV28 . CASLEGGRTEAFF TGTGCCAGCCTTGAGGGGGGGAGAACTGAAGCTTTCTTT
TRBJ2-1 . TRBV5-1 . CASSFGAGRNEQFF TGCGCCAGCAGCTTCGGGGCAGGGAGGAATGAGCAGTTCTTC
TRBJ1-1 . TRBV27 . CASSGGLLNTEAFF TGTGCCAGCAGCGGAGGCCTCCTGAACACTGAAGCTTTCTTT
TRBJ2-5 . TRBV29-1 TRBD1 CSVEDTGQQETQYF TGCAGCGTTGAAGATACGGGACAGCAAGAGACCCAGTACTTC
TRBJ1-2 . TRBV30 TRBD1 CAWSENRGSDYGYTF TGTGCCTGGAGCGAGAACAGGGGATCAGACTATGGCTACACCTTC
TRBJ1-2 . TRBV16 TRBD1 CASSHNRGRSYTF TGTGCCAGCAGCCACAACAGGGGTCGGAGCTACACCTTC
TRBJ1-5 . TRBV6-6 . CASSSLVGGDQPQHF TGTGCCAGCAGTTCCCTGGTTGGGGGCGATCAGCCCCAGCATTTT
TRBJ1-1 . TRBV27 . CASSRLGLEAFF TGTGCCAGCAGTCGGTTGGGCCTTGAAGCTTTCTTT
TRBJ2-1 . TRBV12-5 . CASGPTSNEQFF TGTGCTAGTGGCCCGACTAGCAATGAGCAGTTCTTC